This T cell receptor (beta chain) was sequenced in a study of blood T cell repertoires in COVID-19. In the study overall: PBMCs, B-cell-depleted T cells, or T cells provided the cDNA or gDNA that made up the material.

Original data processing: Estimation of nucleated cell counts was performed using reference gene primer amplification. The protocol was immunoSEQ multiplex PCR, while the TCRdb copy is restricted to in-frame clones and leaves out a portion. V, J and clone size were drawn from that table, and D and trimming were deduced from the DNA. The sample lists about 200,000 clones; approximately 91% were seen once. This CDR3 contains 12 residues. CDR1 MNHEY and CDR2 SVGAGI come from the germline V gene. As concerns this clone: The junction departs from germline at one end; a sequencing error may be responsible.

The receptor was isolated from a man aged 18 to 30 with active or convalescent COVID-19. The sequencing sample was made of peripheral blood. The chain carries TRBV6-5 and TRBJ2-3; D might be TRBD2 (6 bases). The CDR3 loop is CAGRLVPDTQYF. The CDR3 DNA sequence: TGTGCCGGCAGACTAGTTCCAGATACGCAGTATTTT.